This T cell receptor beta chain originates from a study of Graves' ophthalmopathy and Graves' hyperthyroidism. This clonotype was found a few times. The germline gives CDR1 SQVTM, CDR2 ANQGSEA. V gave up 0 bases and J gave up 7 bases, with 9 bases separating them. The CDR3 extends over 13 amino acids. The authors amplified TCR beta CDR3 regions from RNA transcripts. An initial RT-PCR round employing HTBI primers preceded a second-round multiplex PCR. TCRdb called the multiplex PCR reads again in MiXCR, with one record for every CDR3 protein. The table has over a million distinct CDR3 sequences, around a third seen once.

Sequenced: peripheral blood or thyroid tissue (not recorded which). J is TRBJ1-4 and V is TRBV29-1; D not resolved. This receptor was taken from an adult man with Graves' hyperthyroidism. For the CDR3, the DNA is TGCAGCGTTGAAGATAATCTGTCTGAAAAACTGTTTTTT. The encoded protein is CSVEDNLSEKLFF. Based on the CDR3 plus reference TRBV29-1 and TRBJ1-4, the full variable domain is SAVISQKPSRDICQRGTSLTIQCQVDSQVTMMFWYRQQPGQSLTLIATANQGSEATYESGFVIDKFPISRPNLTFSTLTVSNMSPEDSSIYLCSVEDNLSEKLFFGSGTQLSVL.